This T cell receptor (beta chain) was profiled in a study of shared clonotypes between healthy human individuals. Findings of the study overall: Non-shared clonotypes had lower generation probabilities than clonotypes shared by all four sorted-subset donors.

Deletions cut 4 bases from V and 4 bases from J, with 14 bases between. The length of the CDR3 is 14 residues. The germline V gene encodes CDR1 SGHRS and CDR2 YFSETQ. The healthy adult donors were HIV-negative and reported no recent acute infections or vaccinations. Remarks on this clone: The antigen remains undetermined.

Libraries were prepared by immunoSEQ multiplex PCR; TCRdb keeps only in-frame clonotypes and omits some of them. Among a few hundred thousand clones listed, almost 97% were seen once. Sequenced material: naive CD4+ T cells sorted from blood. Subset noted: CD45RA+ positively selected. The TCR sequence derives from a woman aged 30 to 39 in good health. This chain connects TRBV5-1 to TRBJ1-2; possibly TRBD1 for D (6 bases). As DNA, the CDR3 is TGCGCCAGCAGCGCTACAGGGTCGGGCTATGGCTACACCTTC. Protein product: CASSATGSGYGYTF.